This T cell receptor beta chain stems from a study of cytomegalovirus exposure and HLA in healthy donors. The CDR3 spans 15 residues. Looked up from germline, CDR1 is SGHRS and CDR2 is YFSETQ. The V gene lost 5 bases and the J gene lost 8 bases, with 22 bases spanning the gap. PCR amplification relied on 60 Vbeta primers (plus 13 Jbeta primers). TCRdb keeps only in-frame clones here, not all; method: immunoSEQ multiplex PCR. The sample table includes over 60,000 clones. This chain links TRBV5-1 with TRBJ1-2; D possibly corresponds to TRBD1 (6 bases). The clonotype originates from a female donor in good health and CMV-seropositive. Sequencing was performed on PBMCs. This CDR3 reads CASRSLQGRSGGYTF. The CDR3 DNA is TGCGCCAGCAGGTCCCTACAGGGAAGGAGTGGCGGCTACACCTTC.